A single sample is the source of the 27 T cell receptor beta chains below, sequenced in a study of blood T cell repertoires in COVID-19. Repertoires were generated with immunoSEQ multiplex PCR, while TCRdb's copy carries only in-frame clones and drops some. The repertoire holds more than 150,000 clones, with approximately 80% as singletons. The sequencing input was PBMCs or T cells enriched from blood (not recorded which). The receptors derive from a man aged 60-69 years who had been exposed to COVID-19.

V usage is TRBV27 and J usage is TRBJ1-1, with D unclear. Germline CDR1 is MNHEY and CDR2 is SMNVEV (reference sequence). Trimming cost V 10 bases and J 6 bases, with 12 bases left between them. The CDR3 consists of 11 residues. The CDR3 sequence is CATPGIAEAFF. Here the CDR3 DNA reads TGTGCCACCCCGGGGATTGCTGAAGCTTTCTTT.

This clone appeared a few times. The chain joins TRBV7-9 to TRBJ2-3, with a possible D match to TRBD2 (7 bases). Trimming pared 5 bases from V and 3 bases from J, leaving 15 bases between. In germline, CDR1 is SEHNR, CDR2 FQNEAQ (reference sequence). The CDR3 runs 15 residues. The DNA for the CDR3 is TGTGCCAGCAGCCGTACGGAGGGGGGGACAGATACGCAGTATTTT. Residues: CASSRTEGGTDTQYF.

The chain employs TRBV7-9 and TRBJ1-1; the match to TRBD1 covers 7 bases. From germline, CDR1 is SEHNR and CDR2 FQNEAQ (reference sequence). J gave up 1 base and V 5 bases, and 7 bases lay outside the gene matches. The CDR3 runs to 15 residues. CDR3 bases: TGTGCCAGCAGCCCCCCCGGGACAGCGAACACTGAAGCTTTCTTT. Amino acids: CASSPPGTANTEAFF.

DNA for the CDR3: TGTGCCAGCAGTTCGACAGGGAGGCACGAGCAGTACTTC. This sequence encodes CASSSTGRHEQYF. The chain recombines TRBV6-5 with TRBJ2-7, with D tentatively TRBD1 (7 bases). CDR3 length equals 13 residues. Trimming took off 4 bases at V and 5 bases at J, with 12 bases between the two ends. The germline V gene has CDR1 MNHEY and CDR2 SVGAGI.

The chain carries TRBV7-3 and TRBJ2-2; D is unclear. The CDR3 consists of 13 residues. CDR1 and CDR2 from the germline V gene are SGHTA and FQGTGA. Trimming took 3 bases from V and 1 from J, leaving 3 bases between them. The CDR3 region is CASSFRNTGELFF. CDR3 sequence (DNA): TGTGCCAGCAGCTTTAGGAACACCGGGGAGCTGTTTTTT.

The rearrangement links TRBV27 to TRBJ2-4, with D hard to call. Trimming took 5 bases from V and 1 from J, leaving 9 bases between them. In germline, CDR1 is MNHEY, CDR2 SMNVEV (reference sequence). The CDR3 covers 14 residues. The CDR3 protein is CASSPSRAKNIQYF. CDR3 bases: TGTGCCAGCAGTCCATCTCGGGCCAAAAACATTCAGTACTTC.

The V gene is TRBV9, the J gene TRBJ2-2; perhaps TRBD2 as D (6 bases). Trimming shortened V by 0 bases and J by 4 bases, and 13 bases separated the two germline ends. Germline loops: CDR1 SGDLS, CDR2 YYNGEE. The CDR3 sequence is 16 residues long. The CDR3 DNA reads as TGTGCCAGCAGCGTAGCACCCGGGAGTGCCACCGGGGAGCTGTTTTTT. Translation gives CASSVAPGSATGELFF.

The V gene is TRBV5-7, the J gene TRBJ1-2; weak D call: TRBD1 (6 bases). TRBV5-7 is an open reading frame, and its role is uncertain. Deletions cut 0 bases from V and 8 bases from J, with 11 bases between. CDR3 length: 13 residues. The CDR3 region has the DNA TGTGCCAGCAGCTTGGCTACAGGGTTCGGCTACACCTTC. As protein: CASSLATGFGYTF.

The CDR3 bases are TGTGCCAGCAGCCAAATCCGACAGGGCGGGGAGCAGTACTTC. Translated, it gives CASSQIRQGGEQYF. V and J are TRBV9 and TRBJ2-7; 7 bases map to TRBD1. The germline gives CDR1 SGDLS, CDR2 YYNGEE. The CDR3 spans 14 residues. Unmatched junction bases numbered 11, after V lost 4 bases and J lost 7 bases.

The chain is built from TRBV30 and TRBJ2-2; D ambiguous. There are 15 residues in the CDR3. Trimming took 2 bases from V and 5 from J, leaving 15 bases between them. CDR1 and CDR2 from the germline V gene are GTSNPN and SVGIG (reference sequence). In DNA form, the CDR3 reads TGTGCCTGGAGTTCAAGGAGAGAACCGACCGGGGAGCTGTTTTTT. This gives the protein CAWSSRREPTGELFF.

This chain joins TRBV30 and TRBJ2-1; 12 bases are shared with TRBD2. With 1 base clipped from V and 3 bases from J, the junction kept 4 bases outside the gene matches. The CDR3 runs to 16 residues. Germline CDR1 is GTSNPN and CDR2 is SVGIG (reference sequence). CDR3 loop: CAWSGLAGVGYNEQFF. DNA for the CDR3: TGTGCCTGGAGTGGACTAGCGGGAGTGGGCTACAATGAGCAGTTCTTC. Complete variable domain (other parts from reference TRBV30 and TRBJ2-1): SQTIHQWPATLVQPVGSPLSLECTVEGTSNPNLYWYRQAAGRGLQLLFYSVGIGQISSEVPQNLSASRPQDRQFILSSKKLLLSDSGFYLCAWSGLAGVGYNEQFFGPGTRLTVL.

The rearrangement links TRBV5-1 to TRBJ1-2; unclear D gene. This CDR3 is built from 13 residues. The germline V gene has CDR1 SGHRS and CDR2 YFSETQ. Trimming pared 0 bases from V and 6 bases from J, leaving 9 bases between. The CDR3 region is CASSLARPDGYTF. The CDR3 DNA reads TGCGCCAGCAGCTTGGCGCGGCCAGATGGCTACACCTTC.

This clone appeared a few times. The chain recombines TRBV19 with TRBJ1-2, with D unresolved. Deletions cut 4 bases from V and 0 bases from J, with 15 bases between. This CDR3 spans 16 amino acids. Germline V gene data show CDR1 as LNHDA and CDR2 as SQIVND (reference sequence). Written as DNA, the CDR3 is TGTGCCAGTAGTACCCCCTCACAGTTAGCTAACTATGGCTACACCTTC. It translates to CASSTPSQLANYGYTF.

Points on this clone: The same CDR3 arises from other DNA sequences in this sample as well. DNA for the CDR3: TGTGCCAGCAGCTTTTCTAGAGACACCGGGGAGCTGTTTTTT. Translating it yields CASSFSRDTGELFF. J is TRBJ2-2 and V is TRBV7-3; D unresolved. Germline values: CDR1 SGHTA, CDR2 FQGTGA. The CDR3 spans 14 residues. Trimming pared 3 bases from V and 3 bases from J, leaving 8 bases between.

This clone was found once. V gene TRBV25-1 combines with J gene TRBJ2-5, with 15 bases fitting TRBD2. The CDR3 sequence is 14 residues long. The trim removed 4 bases at V and 9 bases at J, leaving 3 bases unmatched. Per the germline V gene, CDR1 is MGHDK and CDR2 is SYGVNS. In DNA, the CDR3 is TGTGCCAGCAGTGGGACTAGCGGGAGGGTTCCCCAGTACTTC. Translating gives CASSGTSGRVPQYF.

The chain couples TRBV25-1 to TRBJ1-2; D is perhaps TRBD1 (5 bases). The ends were cut back, 1 base at V and 7 bases at J, with 13 bases in the middle. This CDR3 is built from 14 residues. CDR1 and CDR2 (germline): MGHDK, SYGVNS. As DNA, the CDR3 is TGTGCCAGCAGTGAATGGGGAGGGGCTGGTGGCTACACCTTC. Translation: CASSEWGGAGGYTF.

This clone was counted only a few times. The V gene is TRBV19, the J gene TRBJ2-4; 7 bases match TRBD1. Trimming took 3 bases from V and 11 from J; bases not matched to a gene: 10. The CDR3 extends over 14 amino acids. The germline V gene encodes CDR1 LNHDA and CDR2 SQIVND (reference sequence). CDR3 sequence: CASSIGWQGVVQYF. The CDR3 DNA sequence: TGTGCCAGTAGTATCGGATGGCAGGGGGTCGTTCAGTACTTC.

The chain is built from TRBV27 and TRBJ1-6; possible D gene TRBD1, 5 bases. Trimming left V 5 bases short and J 7 bases short, with 18 bases between. Germline CDR1 reads MNHEY; CDR2 reads SMNVEV (reference sequence). The CDR3 runs 16 residues. The CDR3 DNA reads as TGTGCCAGCAGTCCCCGACAGCTTCAGGAGAATTCACCCCTCCACTTT. Translating gives CASSPRQLQENSPLHF.

The chain joins TRBV18 to TRBJ2-3, with D perhaps TRBD1 (5 bases). Germline V gene data show CDR1 as KGHSH and CDR2 as LQKENI. V dropped 5 bases and J dropped 7 bases, with 16 bases sitting between them. This CDR3 region has 14 residues. CDR3 loop: CASSSGRTPNTQYF. The DNA of the CDR3 is TGTGCCAGCTCATCGGGTCGGACACCCAATACGCAGTATTTT.

A few counts support this clone. The chain uses TRBV6-5 and TRBJ1-2, with 9 bases matching TRBD1. V shed 8 bases, J shed 5 bases, and the junction held 3 bases outside the gene matches. The length of the CDR3 is 12 residues. Germline CDR1 reads MNHEY; CDR2 reads SVGAGI. The CDR3 protein is CASLTGGYGYTF. In DNA, the CDR3 is TGTGCCAGCCTGACAGGGGGGTATGGCTACACCTTC.

The sample holds a few counts of this clone. This chain joins TRBV3-1 (or the pseudogene TRBV3-2) and TRBJ2-1, with D unresolved. The length of the CDR3 is 13 residues. CDR1 is LGHDT and CDR2 is YNNKEL in the germline V gene (reference sequence). V was cut by 2 bases and J by 9 bases, with 11 bases left in between. Written as DNA, the CDR3 is TGTGCCAGCAGCCAAACCTTGCGTGGTGAGCAGTTCTTC. This translates into CASSQTLRGEQFF.

The V gene is TRBV11-2, the J gene TRBJ1-2, with D possibly being TRBD1 (5 bases). V was clipped by 5 bases and J by 12 bases, with 22 bases between them. The CDR3 runs 14 residues. CDR1 is SGHAT and CDR2 is FQNNGV in the germline V gene. The DNA of the CDR3 is TGTGCCAGCAGCCCTCCTAGGGACGGCGGAGGGGACACCTTC. Translation gives CASSPPRDGGGDTF.

This clone was detected only a few times. The chain couples TRBV27 to TRBJ2-1, with TRBD2 as a possible D gene (6 bases). The CDR3 runs to 16 residues. Trimming cost V 2 bases and J 2 bases, with 13 bases left between them. Per the germline V gene, CDR1 is MNHEY and CDR2 is SMNVEV (reference sequence). The DNA of the CDR3 is TGTGCCAGCAGTTTAGGGGGGAGGAGGGCCTACAATGAGCAGTTCTTC. It translates to CASSLGGRRAYNEQFF.

The V gene is TRBV10-3, the J gene TRBJ2-2, with 10 bases that match TRBD1. CDR1 is ENHRY and CDR2 is SYGVKD in the germline V gene. After removal of 1 base from V and 0 bases from J, the junction contained 2 bases not matched to a gene. The CDR3 is made up of 17 amino acids. The CDR3 sequence is CAISEFGQGANTGELFF. The CDR3 region has the DNA TGTGCCATCAGTGAGTTCGGACAGGGGGCGAACACCGGGGAGCTGTTTTTT.

The chain couples TRBV6-5 to TRBJ2-6; D gene uncertain. The CDR3 is 13 residues long. Trimming removed 2 bases at V and 4 bases at J, with 3 bases between. Germline CDR1 reads MNHEY; CDR2 reads SVGAGI. Written as DNA, the CDR3 is TGTGCCAGCAGTTACGCGGGGGCCAACGTCCTGACTTTC. Translation: CASSYAGANVLTF.

This chain connects TRBV12-3 or TRBV12-4 to TRBJ1-2; D not resolved. The V and J ends lost 3 bases and 4 bases respectively, with 9 bases between them. The CDR3 runs 13 residues. Here the CDR3 reads CASSFAPVYGYTF. The CDR3 nucleotides are TGTGCCAGCAGTTTCGCCCCGGTCTATGGCTACACCTTC.

CDR3 in DNA: TGTGCCAGCAGAGTGGACAGCCCTAATGAAAAACTGTTTTTT. Translation: CASRVDSPNEKLFF. The chain couples TRBV27 to TRBJ1-4; weak D call: TRBD1 (6 bases). The CDR3 length is 14 residues. Germline CDR1 is MNHEY and CDR2 is SMNVEV (reference sequence). The V and J ends lost 6 bases and 3 bases respectively, with 11 bases between them. Variable domain in full (rest from reference TRBV27 and TRBJ1-4): EAQVTQNPRYLITVTGKKLTVTCSQNMNHEYMSWYRQDPGLGLRQIYYSMNVEVTDKGDVPEGYKVSRKEKRNFPLILESPSPNQTSLYFCASRVDSPNEKLFFGSGTQLSVL.